The following is a T cell receptor beta chain sequence with its context. The source of the sample is a study of identical twins. The CDR3 sequence is 17 residues long. Germline assignment: CDR1 SGHDT and CDR2 YYEEEE. With V trimmed by 4 bases and J by 8 bases, 18 bases remained unmatched. Each CDR3 protein is one row after TCRdb ran MiXCR on the 5' RACE reads. The table has 450,000 or so distinct CDR3 sequences, 20% to 25% seen once. This sample was shared with a second study, whose subject was T cells expressing NK-cell markers.

This clonotype was obtained from a woman under 30 in good health. The specimen was CD4+ T cells sorted from blood. The chain carries TRBV5-6 and TRBJ2-1; 7 bases fit TRBD1. This CDR3 is CASSGDRVTLEYHEQFF. In nucleotides, the CDR3 is TGTGCCAGCAGCGGCGACAGGGTAACGCTGGAGTATCATGAGCAGTTCTTC.